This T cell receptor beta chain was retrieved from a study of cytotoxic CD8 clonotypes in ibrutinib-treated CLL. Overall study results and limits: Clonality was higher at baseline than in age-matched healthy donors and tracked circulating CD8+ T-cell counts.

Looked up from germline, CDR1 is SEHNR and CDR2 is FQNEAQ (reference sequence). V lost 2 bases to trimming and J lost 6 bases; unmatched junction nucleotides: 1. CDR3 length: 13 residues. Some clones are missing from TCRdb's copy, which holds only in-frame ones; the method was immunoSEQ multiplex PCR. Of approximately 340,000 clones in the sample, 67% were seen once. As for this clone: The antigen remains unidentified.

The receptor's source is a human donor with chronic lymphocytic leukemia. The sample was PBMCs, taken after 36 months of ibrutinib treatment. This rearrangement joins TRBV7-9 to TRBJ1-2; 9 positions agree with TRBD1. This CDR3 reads CASSLRDRDGYTF. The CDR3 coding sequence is TGTGCCAGCAGCTTAAGGGACAGGGATGGCTACACCTTC.